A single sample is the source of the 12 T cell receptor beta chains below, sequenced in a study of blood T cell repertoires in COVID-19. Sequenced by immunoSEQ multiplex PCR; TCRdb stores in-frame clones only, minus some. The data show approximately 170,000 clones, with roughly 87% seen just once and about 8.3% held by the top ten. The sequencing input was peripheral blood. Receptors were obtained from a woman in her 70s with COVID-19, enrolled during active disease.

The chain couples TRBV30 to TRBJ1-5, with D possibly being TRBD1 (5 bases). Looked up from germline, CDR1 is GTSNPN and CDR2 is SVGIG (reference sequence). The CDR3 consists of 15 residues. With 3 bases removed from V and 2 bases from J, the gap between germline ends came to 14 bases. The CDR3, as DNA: TGTGCCTGGAGGGGTGGAACAGGTGGCAATCAGCCCCAGCATTTT. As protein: CAWRGGTGGNQPQHF.

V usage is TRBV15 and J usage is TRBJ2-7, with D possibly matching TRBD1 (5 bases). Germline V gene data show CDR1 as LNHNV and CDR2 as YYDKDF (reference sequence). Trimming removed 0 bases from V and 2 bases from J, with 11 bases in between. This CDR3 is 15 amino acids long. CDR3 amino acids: CATSRDRQGAYEQYF. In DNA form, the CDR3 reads TGTGCCACCAGCAGAGATCGGCAGGGTGCCTACGAGCAGTACTTC.

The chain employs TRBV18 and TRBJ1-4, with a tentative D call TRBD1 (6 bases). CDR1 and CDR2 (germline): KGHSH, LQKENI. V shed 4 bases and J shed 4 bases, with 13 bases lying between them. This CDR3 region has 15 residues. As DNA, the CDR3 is TGTGCCAGCTCACTGTACAGGGACCGTAATGAAAAACTGTTTTTT. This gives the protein CASSLYRDRNEKLFF.

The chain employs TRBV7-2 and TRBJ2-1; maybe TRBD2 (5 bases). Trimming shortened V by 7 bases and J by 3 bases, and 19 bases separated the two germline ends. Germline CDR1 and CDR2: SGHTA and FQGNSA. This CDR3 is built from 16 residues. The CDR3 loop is CASTGIGRERYNEQFF. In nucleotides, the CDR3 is TGTGCCAGCACCGGGATTGGCCGGGAACGCTACAATGAGCAGTTCTTC.

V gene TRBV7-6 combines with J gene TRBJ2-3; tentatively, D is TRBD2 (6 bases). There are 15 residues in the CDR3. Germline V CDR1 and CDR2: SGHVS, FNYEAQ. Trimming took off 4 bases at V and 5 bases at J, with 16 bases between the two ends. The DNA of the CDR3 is TGTGCCAGCAGCTGGTGGCGGGAATCAAAAGATACGCAGTATTTT. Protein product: CASSWWRESKDTQYF. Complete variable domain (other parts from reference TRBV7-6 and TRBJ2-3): GAGVSQSPRYKVTKRGQDVALRCDPISGHVSLYWYRQALGQGPEFLTYFNYEAQQDKSGLPNDRFSAERPEGSISTLTIQRTEQRDSAMYRCASSWWRESKDTQYFGPGTRLTVL.

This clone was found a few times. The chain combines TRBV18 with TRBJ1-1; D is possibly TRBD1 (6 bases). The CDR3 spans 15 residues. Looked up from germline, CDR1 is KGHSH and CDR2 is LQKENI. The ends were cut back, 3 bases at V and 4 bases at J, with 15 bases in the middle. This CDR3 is CASSPSITGITEAFF. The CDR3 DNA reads TGTGCCAGCTCACCGTCCATTACAGGGATCACTGAAGCTTTCTTT.

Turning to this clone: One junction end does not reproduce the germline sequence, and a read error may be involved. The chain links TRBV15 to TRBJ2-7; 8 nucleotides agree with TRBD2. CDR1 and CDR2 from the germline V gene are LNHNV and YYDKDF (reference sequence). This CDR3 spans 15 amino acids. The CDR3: CATSRDRREGGEQYF. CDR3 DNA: TGTGCCACCAGCCGAGACCGACGGGAGGGAGGGGAGCAGTACTTC.

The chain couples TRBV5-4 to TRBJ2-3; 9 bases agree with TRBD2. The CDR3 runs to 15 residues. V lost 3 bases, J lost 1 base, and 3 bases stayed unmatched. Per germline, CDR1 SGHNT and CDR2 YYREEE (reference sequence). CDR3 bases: TGTGCCAGCAGCTCCCGGACTAGCGGCACAGATACGCAGTATTTT. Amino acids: CASSSRTSGTDTQYF.

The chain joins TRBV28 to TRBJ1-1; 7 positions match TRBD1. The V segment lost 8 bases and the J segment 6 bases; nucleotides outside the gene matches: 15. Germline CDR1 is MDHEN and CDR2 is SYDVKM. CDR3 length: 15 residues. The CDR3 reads CASPKPRDSRSEAFF. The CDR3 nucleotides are TGTGCCAGCCCTAAACCTAGGGACAGCCGATCTGAAGCTTTCTTT.

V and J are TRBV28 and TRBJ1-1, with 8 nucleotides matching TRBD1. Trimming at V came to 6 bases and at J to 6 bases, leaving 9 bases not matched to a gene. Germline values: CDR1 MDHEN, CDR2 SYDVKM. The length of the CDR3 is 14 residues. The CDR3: CASRGQGLGAEAFF. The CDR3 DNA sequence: TGTGCCAGCAGAGGACAGGGATTAGGAGCTGAAGCTTTCTTT.

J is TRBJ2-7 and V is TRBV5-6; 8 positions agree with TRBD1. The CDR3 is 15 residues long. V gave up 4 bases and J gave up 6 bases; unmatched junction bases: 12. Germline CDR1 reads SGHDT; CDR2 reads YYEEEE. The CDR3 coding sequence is TGTGCCAGCAGCCCGGGACAGGTCACCAGTGGCGAGCAGTACTTC. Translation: CASSPGQVTSGEQYF. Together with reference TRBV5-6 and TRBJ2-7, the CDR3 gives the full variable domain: DAGVTQSPTHLIKTRGQQVTLRCSPKSGHDTVSWYQQALGQGPQFIFQYYEEEERQRGNFPDRFSGHQFPNYSSELNVNALLLGDSALYLCASSPGQVTSGEQYFGPGTRLTVT.

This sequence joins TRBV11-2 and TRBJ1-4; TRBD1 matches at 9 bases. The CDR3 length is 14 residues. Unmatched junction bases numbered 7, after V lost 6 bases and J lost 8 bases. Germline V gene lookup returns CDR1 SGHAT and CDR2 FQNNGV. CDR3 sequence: CASSRGTGREKLFF. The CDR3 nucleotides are TGTGCCAGCAGTCGGGGGACAGGGAGAGAAAAACTGTTTTTT.